Listed below are T cell receptor beta chains from one sample, sequenced in a study of blood T cell repertoires in COVID-19. Libraries were prepared by immunoSEQ multiplex PCR; TCRdb keeps only in-frame clonotypes and omits some of them. The repertoire holds approximately 270,000 clones, with about 90% as singletons. The sample consisted of peripheral blood. All receptors come from an elderly man with acute or convalescent COVID-19. Each CDR3 is given with its conserved first and last residue. Fields, in order: CDR3 DNA, CDR3 protein, CDR3 length, V gene, clone size, J gene, D gene. A D gene is named only where the DNA matches it firmly. Clone sizes are given selectively: once, few, many, or a class where the clone is expanded.

cdr3_nt: TGCAGCGTTGAAATCGAAAGACCTAGCTCCTACGAGCAGTACTTC
cdr3_aa: CSVEIERPSSYEQYF
cdr3_length: 15
v_call: TRBV29-1
clone_size: .
j_call: TRBJ2-7
d_call: .

cdr3_nt: TGTGCCAGCAGCTCCATAGGGGGCGCCCAAGCCTACGAGCAGTACTTC
cdr3_aa: CASSSIGGAQAYEQYF
cdr3_length: 16
v_call: TRBV13
clone_size: .
j_call: TRBJ2-7
d_call: TRBD1

cdr3_nt: TGTGCCAGCAGCCCCCAAGCTACGCAGTATTTT
cdr3_aa: CASSPQATQYF
cdr3_length: 11
v_call: TRBV7-9
clone_size: .
j_call: TRBJ2-3
d_call: .

cdr3_nt: TGTGCCAGCAGCCAAAATCAGGGGCCGGGGGAGACCCAGTACTTC
cdr3_aa: CASSQNQGPGETQYF
cdr3_length: 15
v_call: TRBV11-2
clone_size: .
j_call: TRBJ2-5
d_call: .

cdr3_nt: TGCGCCAGCAGCCAAGGGGCGGGCGAGAATTCACCCCTCCACTTT
cdr3_aa: CASSQGAGENSPLHF
cdr3_length: 15
v_call: TRBV4-3
clone_size: .
j_call: TRBJ1-6
d_call: .

cdr3_nt: TGTGCCAGCAGTCTCAGGGGGAATCAGCCCCAGCATTTT
cdr3_aa: CASSLRGNQPQHF
cdr3_length: 13
v_call: TRBV6-2/TRBV6-3
clone_size: .
j_call: TRBJ1-5
d_call: TRBD1

cdr3_nt: TGTGCCAGCAGCCAAGATTACGGGGAGACCCAGTACTTC
cdr3_aa: CASSQDYGETQYF
cdr3_length: 13
v_call: TRBV3-1/TRBV3-2
clone_size: .
j_call: TRBJ2-5
d_call: .

cdr3_nt: TGTGCCAGCAGCTTAGCGGCAGGCTCCAATCAGCCCCAGCATTTT
cdr3_aa: CASSLAAGSNQPQHF
cdr3_length: 15
v_call: TRBV7-9
clone_size: once
j_call: TRBJ1-5
d_call: .

cdr3_nt: TGTGCCATCAGTGGTACCGGGACTAGCTACGAGCAGTACTTC
cdr3_aa: CAISGTGTSYEQYF
cdr3_length: 14
v_call: TRBV10-3
clone_size: .
j_call: TRBJ2-7
d_call: TRBD2

cdr3_nt: TGTGCCAGCAGTCTCCGGGACAGAGCAGATACGCAGTATTTT
cdr3_aa: CASSLRDRADTQYF
cdr3_length: 14
v_call: TRBV6-5
clone_size: .
j_call: TRBJ2-3
d_call: TRBD1

cdr3_nt: TGTGCCAGCAGCCAGTTCGTGAGGGCCTCTGGAAACACCATATATTTT
cdr3_aa: CASSQFVRASGNTIYF
cdr3_length: 16
v_call: TRBV3-1/TRBV3-2
clone_size: .
j_call: TRBJ1-3
d_call: .

cdr3_nt: TGTGCCAGCAGTTCTTTTAACGGGGTCACCGGGCAGTACTTC
cdr3_aa: CASSSFNGVTGQYF
cdr3_length: 14
v_call: TRBV6-2/TRBV6-3
clone_size: .
j_call: TRBJ2-7
d_call: .

cdr3_nt: TGTGCCAGCAGCCCGCGGACAGGGGGAACCTACGAGCAGTACTTC
cdr3_aa: CASSPRTGGTYEQYF
cdr3_length: 15
v_call: TRBV7-2
clone_size: .
j_call: TRBJ2-7
d_call: TRBD1

cdr3_nt: TGCGCCAGCAGCTTGCAACAGGGGACTGGAAACACCATATATTTT
cdr3_aa: CASSLQQGTGNTIYF
cdr3_length: 15
v_call: TRBV5-1
clone_size: .
j_call: TRBJ1-3
d_call: TRBD1

cdr3_nt: TGTGCCAGCAGCCTCTCGAGCGATGAGACCCAGTACTTC
cdr3_aa: CASSLSSDETQYF
cdr3_length: 13
v_call: TRBV7-9
clone_size: few
j_call: TRBJ2-5
d_call: .

cdr3_nt: TGTGCCAGTAGTACAACAGGGGGATTTGGAGATACGCAGTATTTT
cdr3_aa: CASSTTGGFGDTQYF
cdr3_length: 15
v_call: TRBV19
clone_size: .
j_call: TRBJ2-3
d_call: TRBD1

cdr3_nt: TGTGCCAGCAGTTCCGGGTCCTACTACGAGCAGTACTTC
cdr3_aa: CASSSGSYYEQYF
cdr3_length: 13
v_call: TRBV11-2
clone_size: .
j_call: TRBJ2-7
d_call: .

cdr3_nt: TGTGCCAGCAGCCGGACTAGCGGGACCTACAATGAGCAGTTCTTC
cdr3_aa: CASSRTSGTYNEQFF
cdr3_length: 15
v_call: TRBV6-4
clone_size: .
j_call: TRBJ2-1
d_call: TRBD2

cdr3_nt: TGCGCCAGCAGCCAAGTTCCTTCTGGAAACACCATATATTTT
cdr3_aa: CASSQVPSGNTIYF
cdr3_length: 14
v_call: TRBV4-1
clone_size: .
j_call: TRBJ1-3
d_call: .

cdr3_nt: TGTGCCAGTAGTACAGGGGGCCGGGTCCATGGCTACACCTTC
cdr3_aa: CASSTGGRVHGYTF
cdr3_length: 14
v_call: TRBV19
clone_size: .
j_call: TRBJ1-2
d_call: TRBD1

cdr3_nt: TGTGCCAGCAGCCCCTGGGGGGGACAGGAAGAAAAACTGTTTTTT
cdr3_aa: CASSPWGGQEEKLFF
cdr3_length: 15
v_call: TRBV7-8
clone_size: .
j_call: TRBJ1-4
d_call: TRBD1

cdr3_nt: TGTGCCAGCAGCCCCGAACAGTCGAACACCGGGGAGCTGTTTTTT
cdr3_aa: CASSPEQSNTGELFF
cdr3_length: 15
v_call: TRBV7-3
clone_size: .
j_call: TRBJ2-2
d_call: .

cdr3_nt: TGCTCCGCAGGGTCTCCTTACGGACCCTATGGCTACACCTTC
cdr3_aa: CSAGSPYGPYGYTF
cdr3_length: 14
v_call: TRBV29-1
clone_size: .
j_call: TRBJ1-2
d_call: .

cdr3_nt: TGTGCCAGCAACGACAGGGGGAACCAAGAGACCCAGTACTTC
cdr3_aa: CASNDRGNQETQYF
cdr3_length: 14
v_call: TRBV28
clone_size: .
j_call: TRBJ2-5
d_call: TRBD1

cdr3_nt: TGTGCCAGCAGCCAAGGTGCAAGGGGGCTGGTGAACACTGAAGCTTTCTTT
cdr3_aa: CASSQGARGLVNTEAFF
cdr3_length: 17
v_call: TRBV3-1/TRBV3-2
clone_size: .
j_call: TRBJ1-1
d_call: TRBD1

cdr3_nt: TGTGCCAGCGGGCCGGGAGGAACCTACAATGAGCAGTTCTTC
cdr3_aa: CASGPGGTYNEQFF
cdr3_length: 14
v_call: TRBV11-3
clone_size: .
j_call: TRBJ2-1
d_call: TRBD2

cdr3_nt: TGCGCCAGCAGCCAAAGCCCGGGGGGGGACGAGCAGTACTTC
cdr3_aa: CASSQSPGGDEQYF
cdr3_length: 14
v_call: TRBV4-1
clone_size: .
j_call: TRBJ2-7
d_call: TRBD2

cdr3_nt: TGTGCCAGCGGTCAAGGGACTAGCGAGGGAGATACGCAGTATTTT
cdr3_aa: CASGQGTSEGDTQYF
cdr3_length: 15
v_call: TRBV9
clone_size: .
j_call: TRBJ2-3
d_call: TRBD2

cdr3_nt: TGCGCCAGCAGCGCGGGACAGCCTAACTATGGCTACACCTTC
cdr3_aa: CASSAGQPNYGYTF
cdr3_length: 14
v_call: TRBV5-1
clone_size: .
j_call: TRBJ1-2
d_call: TRBD1

cdr3_nt: TGTGCCAGCAGCTTAGTTTCTGCCGGGACAGTTAATCAAGAGACCCAGTACTTC
cdr3_aa: CASSLVSAGTVNQETQYF
cdr3_length: 18
v_call: TRBV7-2
clone_size: .
j_call: TRBJ2-5
d_call: TRBD1

cdr3_nt: TGTGCCAGCAGTAGTAGCGGGGGGATTCTCTACGAGCAGTACTTC
cdr3_aa: CASSSSGGILYEQYF
cdr3_length: 15
v_call: TRBV7-2
clone_size: once
j_call: TRBJ2-7
d_call: TRBD2

cdr3_nt: TGTGCCAGCAGCCGGGACTTGAACACCGGGGAGCTGTTTTTT
cdr3_aa: CASSRDLNTGELFF
cdr3_length: 14
v_call: TRBV5-4
clone_size: .
j_call: TRBJ2-2
d_call: .

cdr3_nt: TGTGGCAGCAGCCATCCGGACAGGGGAAACGAGCAGTTCTTC
cdr3_aa: CGSSHPDRGNEQFF
cdr3_length: 14
v_call: TRBV5-4
clone_size: .
j_call: TRBJ2-1
d_call: TRBD1

cdr3_nt: TGTGCCAGCGGGACAAACAATGAGCAGTTCTTC
cdr3_aa: CASGTNNEQFF
cdr3_length: 11
v_call: TRBV6-5
clone_size: many
j_call: TRBJ2-1
d_call: .

cdr3_nt: TGTGCCAGCAGTGGTCCCAGAAACAGGGCCTACGAGCAGTACTTC
cdr3_aa: CASSGPRNRAYEQYF
cdr3_length: 15
v_call: TRBV2
clone_size: .
j_call: TRBJ2-7
d_call: .

cdr3_nt: TGTGCCAGCAGCGTCGGGACAGGACTAAATAATTCACCCCTCCACTTT
cdr3_aa: CASSVGTGLNNSPLHF
cdr3_length: 16
v_call: TRBV3-1/TRBV3-2
clone_size: .
j_call: TRBJ1-6
d_call: TRBD1

cdr3_nt: TGTGCCAGTAGTATTCAGGGGGAAGAGACCCAGTACTTC
cdr3_aa: CASSIQGEETQYF
cdr3_length: 13
v_call: TRBV19
clone_size: few
j_call: TRBJ2-5
d_call: TRBD1

cdr3_nt: TGTGCCAGCAGTTTATTAAGGGGCACTGAAGCTTTCTTT
cdr3_aa: CASSLLRGTEAFF
cdr3_length: 13
v_call: TRBV12-3/TRBV12-4
clone_size: .
j_call: TRBJ1-1
d_call: .

cdr3_nt: TGCGCCAGCAGCCAAGGGCTAGCGGGGAACACCGGGGAGCTGTTTTTT
cdr3_aa: CASSQGLAGNTGELFF
cdr3_length: 16
v_call: TRBV4-1
clone_size: .
j_call: TRBJ2-2
d_call: TRBD2

cdr3_nt: TGTGCCAGCAGCTGGGGACTTTCCCCTGGCTACGAGCAGTACTTC
cdr3_aa: CASSWGLSPGYEQYF
cdr3_length: 15
v_call: TRBV7-3
clone_size: .
j_call: TRBJ2-7
d_call: .

cdr3_nt: TGTGCCAGTACCCCACAGATTTCTAATGAAAAACTGTTTTTT
cdr3_aa: CASTPQISNEKLFF
cdr3_length: 14
v_call: TRBV19
clone_size: .
j_call: TRBJ1-4
d_call: .

cdr3_nt: TGTGCCAGCAGCTTAACCTGGTCTAGCGGGCCCTCCATGGGGGAGCTGTTTTTT
cdr3_aa: CASSLTWSSGPSMGELFF
cdr3_length: 18
v_call: TRBV7-3
clone_size: .
j_call: TRBJ2-2
d_call: TRBD2

cdr3_nt: TGTGCCAGCAGTTTAGATTTGGGCGACGAGCAGTACTTC
cdr3_aa: CASSLDLGDEQYF
cdr3_length: 13
v_call: TRBV12-3/TRBV12-4
clone_size: once
j_call: TRBJ2-7
d_call: .

cdr3_nt: TGTGCCAGCAGCTTATTCCAGGGGCTAGCGGGAAAGGAGCAGTTCTTC
cdr3_aa: CASSLFQGLAGKEQFF
cdr3_length: 16
v_call: TRBV13
clone_size: .
j_call: TRBJ2-1
d_call: TRBD2

cdr3_nt: TGTGCCAGCAGTTCGGGACTGGACACCGGGGAGCTGTTTTTT
cdr3_aa: CASSSGLDTGELFF
cdr3_length: 14
v_call: TRBV6-2/TRBV6-3
clone_size: .
j_call: TRBJ2-2
d_call: .

cdr3_nt: TGCAGCGCCGGAGAAAAGGTTAATGAAAAACTGTTTTTT
cdr3_aa: CSAGEKVNEKLFF
cdr3_length: 13
v_call: TRBV29-1
clone_size: .
j_call: TRBJ1-4
d_call: .

cdr3_nt: TGTGCCAGCAGCGTACAGGGGTCCTTCACAGATACGCAGTATTTT
cdr3_aa: CASSVQGSFTDTQYF
cdr3_length: 15
v_call: TRBV7-2
clone_size: .
j_call: TRBJ2-3
d_call: TRBD1

cdr3_nt: TGTGCCAGCAGTCCGCCGGGACTTTCCTCCTACGAGCAGTACTTC
cdr3_aa: CASSPPGLSSYEQYF
cdr3_length: 15
v_call: TRBV27
clone_size: .
j_call: TRBJ2-7
d_call: .

cdr3_nt: TGTGCCAGCAACTTACAGGGGGCGCGAAGCAATCAGCCCCAGCATTTT
cdr3_aa: CASNLQGARSNQPQHF
cdr3_length: 16
v_call: TRBV2
clone_size: .
j_call: TRBJ1-5
d_call: TRBD1

cdr3_nt: TGTGCCAGCTCCGGACAGGAGAGCTCCTACAATGAGCAGTTCTTC
cdr3_aa: CASSGQESSYNEQFF
cdr3_length: 15
v_call: TRBV18
clone_size: .
j_call: TRBJ2-1
d_call: TRBD1

cdr3_nt: TGTGCCAGCAGGATGACGGGGGGCGATCAGCCCCAGCATTTT
cdr3_aa: CASRMTGGDQPQHF
cdr3_length: 14
v_call: TRBV6-6
clone_size: .
j_call: TRBJ1-5
d_call: .